This T cell receptor (beta chain) was profiled in a study of T cells after yellow fever vaccination. This clonotype has just a few counts. Making TCR cDNA involved 5'RACE template switching, which added UMIs and a universal primer site. Each CDR3 protein gets one entry after TCRdb re-called the 5' RACE reads with MiXCR. There are 65,000 to 90,000 distinct CDR3 sequences in the sample; 13% occur only once, and around 25% lies in the top ten. With 3 bases clipped from V and 3 bases from J, the junction kept 7 bases outside the gene matches. CDR3 length equals 16 residues. In germline, CDR1 is LGHNA, CDR2 YSLEER.

The sample here was CD8+ T cells not binding an NS4B(214-222) dextramer, sorted from PBMCs, taken less than 25 days after the first yellow fever vaccination. The sequence was obtained from a man aged 18 to 29 who received the YFV17D yellow fever vaccine. The rearrangement uses TRBV4-3 and TRBJ2-7; 11 nucleotides match TRBD1. CDR3 DNA: TGCGCCAGCAGCCAGGGACAGGGGGAGGGACACTACGAGCAGTACTTC. It translates to CASSQGQGEGHYEQYF.